This record concerns one T cell receptor beta chain sequence. Antigen specificity is unknown. Only cases whose brain tissue showed the highest T cell transcript signatures were sequenced. Pre-surgery treatment included at least one anti-epileptic drug. The CDR3 has 13 amino acids. CDR1 MNHEY and CDR2 SVGAGI come from the germline V gene. This sample stems from a study of brain T cells in children with intractable seizures. Sequencing used immunoSEQ multiplex PCR; TCRdb keeps in-frame clones, though not all of them. The sample has over 95,000 clones, approximately 94% seen once. Study-level points and caveats: Pre-surgery blood may have been undersampled, hiding some clones. Patients' HCMV serostatus was unknown; virus specificity rests on CDR3 similarity alone.

This TCR came from a boy under two years old with hemimegalencephaly and intractable seizures. The chain joins TRBV6-5 to TRBJ2-7; 9 bases are a match to TRBD2. The source material was peripheral blood, sampled at surgery. The CDR3 sequence: CAAQSGLAGEQYF. The CDR3 DNA is TGTGCGGCGCAGTCGGGACTAGCTGGCGAGCAGTACTTC.